The 4 T cell receptor beta chains below come from one sample, sequenced in a study of T cell clonality in common variable immunodeficiency. Generated by immunoSEQ multiplex PCR, the TCRdb table keeps only in-frame clones and is missing some. Listed for the sample are around 45,000 clones, none seen a single time. The specimen was peripheral blood mononuclear cells. The receptors were sampled from a person aged 18 to 75 in good health.

This clone was recorded at least ten times. The observed sequence ends 3 residues before the CDR3 terminus, with the missing tail filled in from the germline J gene. The gene calls are TRBV7-9 and TRBJ2-2; 8 positions match TRBD1. There are 15 residues in the CDR3. Germline lookup yields CDR1 SEHNR and CDR2 FQNEAQ (reference sequence). Trimming removed 5 bases from V and 4 bases from J; junction bases left unmatched: 6. CDR3 sequence reads: CASSPGGAGTGELFF. CDR3 DNA, as far as it was read: TGTGCCAGCAGCCCAGGGGGCGCTGGCACCGGGGAG.

This clone was observed many times. The CDR3 is cut off 3 residues early in the read; its end comes from the germline J gene. This chain links TRBV27 with TRBJ2-1; D is uncertain. CDR1 and CDR2 from the germline V gene are MNHEY and SMNVEV (reference sequence). The CDR3 sequence is 13 residues long. V was clipped by 4 bases and J by 5 bases, with 9 bases between them. Incomplete CDR3 DNA: TGTGCCAGCAGTTCCATGGCAGACAATGAG. It yields the protein CASSSMADNE. The full CDR3 is CASSSMADNEQFF.

This clone was detected many times. Partial CDR3 DNA: TGCAGTGCTAGTGAAACAGGGGTATATGGC. The encoded protein is CSASETGVYG. In full, the CDR3 is CSASETGVYGYTF. The rearrangement links TRBV20-1 to TRBJ1-2; 7 bases line up with TRBD1. The CDR3 end lies 3 residues beyond the end of the read and is filled in from the germline J gene. Germline V gene sequence: CDR1 DFQATT, CDR2 SNEGSKA (reference sequence). CDR3 length equals 13 residues. The V and J ends lost 3 bases and 5 bases, in that order; junction bases with no gene match: 6.

This clone came up many times. The CDR3 loop is CASSLVLPTQYF. The CDR3 DNA, read in part, is TGTGCCAGCAGCTTAGTACTACCAACC. This chain joins TRBV7-2 and TRBJ2-5; D gene ambiguous. The DNA ends 3 residues before the CDR3 does, and the rest of the CDR3 is filled in from the germline J gene. The CDR3 runs to 12 residues. Germline CDR1 is SGHTA and CDR2 is FQGNSA. The whole variable domain, remainder taken from reference TRBV7-2 and TRBJ2-5, is GAGVSQSPSNKVTEKGKDVELRCDPISGHTALYWYRQSLGQGLEFLIYFQGNSAPDKSGLPSDRFSAERTGGSVSTLTIQRTQQEDSAVYLCASSLVLPTQYFGPGTRLLVL.